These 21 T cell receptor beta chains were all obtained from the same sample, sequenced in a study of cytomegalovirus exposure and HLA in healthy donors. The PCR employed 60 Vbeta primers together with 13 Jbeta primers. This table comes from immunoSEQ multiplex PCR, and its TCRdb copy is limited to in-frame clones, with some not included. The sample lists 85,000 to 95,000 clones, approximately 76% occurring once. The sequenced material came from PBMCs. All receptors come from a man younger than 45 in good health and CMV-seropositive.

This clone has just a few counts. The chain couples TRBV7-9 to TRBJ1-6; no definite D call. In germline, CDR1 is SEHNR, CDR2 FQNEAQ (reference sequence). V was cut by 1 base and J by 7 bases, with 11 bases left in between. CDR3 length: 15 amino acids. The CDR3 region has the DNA TGTGCCAGCAGCTTAGGTGGCAGGAAGAATTCACCCCTCCACTTT. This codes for CASSLGGRKNSPLHF.

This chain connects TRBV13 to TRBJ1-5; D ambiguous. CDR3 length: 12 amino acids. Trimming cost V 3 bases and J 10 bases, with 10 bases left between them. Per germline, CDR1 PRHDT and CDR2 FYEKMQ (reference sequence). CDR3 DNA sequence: TGTGCCAGCAGCTTCGAAGACTCACCCCAGCATTTT. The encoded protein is CASSFEDSPQHF.

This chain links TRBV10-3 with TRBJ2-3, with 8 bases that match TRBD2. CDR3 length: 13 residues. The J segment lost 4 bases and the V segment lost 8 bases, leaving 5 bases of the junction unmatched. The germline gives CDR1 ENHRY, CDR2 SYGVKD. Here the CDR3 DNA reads TGTGCCATCGCCGGGGGGGCACCAGATACGCAGTATTTT. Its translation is CAIAGGAPDTQYF.

CDR3: CAGGSNTEAFF. As DNA, the CDR3 is TGCGCCGGAGGCAGCAACACTGAAGCTTTCTTT. The genes are TRBV5-1 and TRBJ1-1; the D is unclear. Per the germline V gene, CDR1 is SGHRS and CDR2 is YFSETQ. The CDR3 runs 11 residues. Trimming pared 10 bases from V and 2 bases from J, leaving 9 bases between.

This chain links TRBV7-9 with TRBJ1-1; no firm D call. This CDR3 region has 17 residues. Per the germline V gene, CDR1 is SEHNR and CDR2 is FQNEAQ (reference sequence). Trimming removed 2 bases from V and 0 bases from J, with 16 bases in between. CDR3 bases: TGTGCCAGCAGCTTACTACCGTCCCGAACAGTGAACACTGAAGCTTTCTTT. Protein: CASSLLPSRTVNTEAFF.

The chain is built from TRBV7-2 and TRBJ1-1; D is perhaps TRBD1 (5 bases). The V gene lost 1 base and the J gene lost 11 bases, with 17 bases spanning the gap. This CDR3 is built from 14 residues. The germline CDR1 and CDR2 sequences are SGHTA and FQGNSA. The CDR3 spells CASSLDRPQSEAFF. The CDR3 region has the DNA TGTGCCAGCAGCTTAGACAGGCCCCAATCCGAGGCTTTCTTT.

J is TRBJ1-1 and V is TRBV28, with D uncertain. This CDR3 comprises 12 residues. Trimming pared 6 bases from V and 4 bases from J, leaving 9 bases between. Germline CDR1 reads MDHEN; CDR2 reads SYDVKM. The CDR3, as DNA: TGTGCCAGCAGACGAGGTCCCACTGAAGCTTTCTTT. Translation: CASRRGPTEAFF.

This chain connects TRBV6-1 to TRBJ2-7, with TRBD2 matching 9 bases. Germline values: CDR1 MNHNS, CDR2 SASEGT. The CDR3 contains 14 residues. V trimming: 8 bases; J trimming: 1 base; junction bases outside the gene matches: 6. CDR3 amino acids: CASRNSGSSYEQYF. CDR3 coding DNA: TGTGCCAGCCGAAATAGCGGGAGTTCCTACGAGCAGTACTTC.

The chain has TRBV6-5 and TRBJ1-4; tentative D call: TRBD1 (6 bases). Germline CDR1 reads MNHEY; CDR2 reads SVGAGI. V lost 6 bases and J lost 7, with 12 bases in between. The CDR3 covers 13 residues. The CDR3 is CASRSRQVEKLFF. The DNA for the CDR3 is TGTGCCAGCAGATCGAGACAGGTTGAAAAACTGTTTTTT.

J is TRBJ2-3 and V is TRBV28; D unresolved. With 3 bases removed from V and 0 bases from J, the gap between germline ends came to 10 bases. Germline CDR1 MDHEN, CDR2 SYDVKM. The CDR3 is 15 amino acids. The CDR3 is CASSFSLSSTDTQYF. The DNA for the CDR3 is TGTGCCAGCAGTTTTTCCCTCTCGAGCACAGATACGCAGTATTTT. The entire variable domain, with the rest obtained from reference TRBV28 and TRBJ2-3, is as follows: DVKVTQSSRYLVKRTGEKVFLECVQDMDHENMFWYRQDPGLGLRLIYFSYDVKMKEKGDIPEGYSVSREKKERFSLILESASTNQTSMYLCASSFSLSSTDTQYFGPGTRLTVL.

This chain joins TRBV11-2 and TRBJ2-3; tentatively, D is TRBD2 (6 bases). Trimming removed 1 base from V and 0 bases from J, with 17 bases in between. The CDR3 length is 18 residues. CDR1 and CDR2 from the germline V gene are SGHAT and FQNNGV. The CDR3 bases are TGTGCCAGCAGCTTAGGGGGTCCTGGGCGGGGTAGCACAGATACGCAGTATTTT. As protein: CASSLGGPGRGSTDTQYF.

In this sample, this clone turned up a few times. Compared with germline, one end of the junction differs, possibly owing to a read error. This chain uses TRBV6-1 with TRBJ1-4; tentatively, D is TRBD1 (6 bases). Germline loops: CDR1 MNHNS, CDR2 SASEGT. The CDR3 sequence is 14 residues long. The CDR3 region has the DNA TGTGCCACACGAAAGGGGGATACAGATGATAAACTGTTTTTT. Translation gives CATRKGDTDDKLFF.

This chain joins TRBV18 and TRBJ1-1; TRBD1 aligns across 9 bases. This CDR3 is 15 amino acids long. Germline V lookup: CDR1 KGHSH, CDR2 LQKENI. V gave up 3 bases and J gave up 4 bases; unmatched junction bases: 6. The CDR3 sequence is CASSPGTGRLTEAFF. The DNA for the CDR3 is TGTGCCAGCTCACCCGGGACAGGGAGACTCACTGAAGCTTTCTTT.

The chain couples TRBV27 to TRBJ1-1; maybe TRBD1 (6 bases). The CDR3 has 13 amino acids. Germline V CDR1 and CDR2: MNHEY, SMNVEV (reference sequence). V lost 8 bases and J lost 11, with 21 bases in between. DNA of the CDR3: TGTGCCAGCGGGGCGGGGGGCCCTAGGACGGCTTTCTTT. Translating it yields CASGAGGPRTAFF.

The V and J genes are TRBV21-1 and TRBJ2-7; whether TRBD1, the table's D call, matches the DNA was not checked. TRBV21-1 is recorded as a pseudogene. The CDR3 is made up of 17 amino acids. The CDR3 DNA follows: TGTGCCAGCAGCAAAATATCTAATTCGGGACAGTCCTACGAGCAGTACTTC. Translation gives CASSKISNSGQSYEQYF.

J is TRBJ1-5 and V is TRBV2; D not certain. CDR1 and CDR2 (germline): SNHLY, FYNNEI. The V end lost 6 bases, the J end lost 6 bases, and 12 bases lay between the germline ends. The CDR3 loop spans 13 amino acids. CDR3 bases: TGTGCCAGCAGGGGAGGCGGAGGTCAGCCCCAGCATTTT. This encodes CASRGGGGQPQHF.

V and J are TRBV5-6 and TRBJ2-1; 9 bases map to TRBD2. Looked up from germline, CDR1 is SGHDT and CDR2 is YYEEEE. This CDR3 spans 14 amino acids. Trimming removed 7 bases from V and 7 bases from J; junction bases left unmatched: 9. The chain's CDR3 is CASRGAGGVNEQFF. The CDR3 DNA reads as TGTGCCAGCCGCGGGGCGGGAGGGGTGAATGAGCAGTTCTTC.

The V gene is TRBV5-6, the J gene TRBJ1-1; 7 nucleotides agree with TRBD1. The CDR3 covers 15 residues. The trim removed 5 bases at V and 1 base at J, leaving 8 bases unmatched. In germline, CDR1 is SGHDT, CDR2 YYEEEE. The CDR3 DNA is TGTGCCAGCAGGCTACAGGGGTTGGGGAACACTGAAGCTTTCTTT. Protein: CASRLQGLGNTEAFF.

CDR3 nucleotides: TGTGCCAGCTCACCTCTTCGAGACACCGGGGAGCTGTTTTTT. Translated, it gives CASSPLRDTGELFF. The chain links TRBV18 to TRBJ2-2; D unclear. The CDR3 extends over 14 amino acids. V lost 3 bases to trimming and J lost 3 bases, with 8 bases between them. Per the germline V gene, CDR1 is KGHSH and CDR2 is LQKENI.

The CDR3 loop is CASSPTSLYEQYF. CDR3 nucleotides: TGTGCCAGCAGCCCCACGAGCCTCTACGAGCAGTACTTC. The J gene is TRBJ2-7, the V gene TRBV7-9; no clear D gene. V was cut by 5 bases and J by 3 bases, with 11 bases left in between. The CDR3 has 13 residues. Germline-derived CDR1 and CDR2 are SEHNR and FQNEAQ (reference sequence).

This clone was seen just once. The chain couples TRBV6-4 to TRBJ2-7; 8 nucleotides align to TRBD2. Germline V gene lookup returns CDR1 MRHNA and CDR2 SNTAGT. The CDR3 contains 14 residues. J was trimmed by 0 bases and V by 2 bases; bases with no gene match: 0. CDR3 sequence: CASSDGTSSYEQYF. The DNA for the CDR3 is TGTGCCAGCAGTGACGGGACTAGCTCCTACGAGCAGTACTTC.